In its sample, the clone carrying this T cell receptor (beta chain) was seen many times. Its antigen is still unknown. Constant-region reverse primers amplified full-length variable regions, followed by semi-nested Nested Universal Primer A PCR. TCRdb fed the 5' RACE reads into MiXCR, producing one record per CDR3 protein. The sample holds tens of thousands of distinct CDR3 sequences, 30% seen once. Study outcomes and limitations: The TCR gene usage of tumor memory CD4+ T cells clustered together with blood and lymph node memory CD4+ cells and with lymph node naive CD4+ cells.

CDR3 length: 16 residues. Germline assignment: CDR1 MNHEY and CDR2 SMNVEV (reference sequence). V lost 4 bases, J lost 5 bases, and 12 bases stayed unmatched. This clonotype was obtained from a female donor with breast cancer. The genes are TRBV27 and TRBJ2-7; TRBD1 matches at 9 bases. The specimen was tumor-infiltrating memory CD4+ T cells sorted from the breast tumor. As to subset: memory CD4+ T cells, CD4+CD45RO+CD25-. CDR3 sequence reads: CASSSSHGQGYDEQYF. CDR3 DNA sequence: TGTGCCAGCAGTTCTTCCCACGGACAGGGGTACGACGAGCAGTACTTC.